The 29 T cell receptor beta chains below all came from one sample that was sequenced in a study of cytotoxic CD8 clonotypes in ibrutinib-treated CLL listed by TCRdb under 2021. Taken with the paper, the label for time point translates to: approximately eleven months on ibrutinib. The library was prepared using the immunoSEQ multiplex PCR assay. This immuneACCESS table, as held by TCRdb, lists in-frame sequences with V and J called but not all clones. Of the missing ones, under half trace to an unresolved V gene in checked studies; the others have no known cause. The sample table contains tens of thousands of clones; only one count was recorded for about 70% of them. The ten biggest clones cover around 13% of the sample. The specimen comprised PBMCs, sampled after 12 months of ibrutinib treatment. The source is a human donor with chronic lymphocytic leukemia.

The chain joins TRBV6-6 to TRBJ2-7, with no clear D. The germline V gene encodes CDR1 MNHNY and CDR2 SVGAGI (reference sequence). The CDR3 consists of 12 residues. Between the trimmed V and J ends, which lost 0 bases and 7 bases, there was a span of 7 bases. Written as DNA, the CDR3 is TGTGCCAGCAGTTACTCCGACGGGGAGCAGTACTTC. It is translated as CASSYSDGEQYF.

The V gene is TRBV4-1, the J gene TRBJ2-1; D call uncertain. CDR1 MGHRA and CDR2 YSYEKL come from the germline V gene. CDR3 size: 13 residues. Deletions cut 1 base from V and 7 bases from J, with 8 bases between. CDR3 in amino acids: CASSQVVGNEQFF. The CDR3 DNA reads TGCGCCAGCAGCCAAGTTGTAGGGAATGAGCAGTTCTTC.

The chain links TRBV4-1 to TRBJ2-5, with unresolved D. The V end lost 4 bases, the J end lost 5 bases, and 20 bases lay between the germline ends. CDR1 and CDR2 (germline): MGHRA, YSYEKL. The CDR3 runs 16 residues. Written as DNA, the CDR3 is TGCGCCAGCAGCCCGCCGGGCAGGCGAGTTTCTGAGACCCAGTACTTC. As protein: CASSPPGRRVSETQYF.

The chain couples TRBV5-6 to TRBJ2-1, with TRBD1 as a possible D gene (6 bases). The length of the CDR3 is 13 residues. Germline V gives CDR1 SGHDT, CDR2 YYEEEE. Trimming took 4 bases from V and 11 from J, leaving 16 bases between them. CDR3 DNA sequence: TGTGCCAGCAGCCTCGCCGGGACAATCAAGCAGTTCTTC. Protein product: CASSLAGTIKQFF.

The chain combines TRBV7-3 with TRBJ2-3; D call uncertain. The CDR3 extends over 12 amino acids. Deletions cut 1 base from V and 4 bases from J, with 3 bases between. Per germline, CDR1 SGHTA and CDR2 FQGTGA. In DNA form, the CDR3 reads TGTGCCAGCAGCTTAAGTTCAGATACGCAGTATTTT. Translating gives CASSLSSDTQYF.

The rearrangement uses TRBV27 and TRBJ2-4; D gene uncertain. This CDR3 is built from 16 residues. The germline V gene encodes CDR1 MNHEY and CDR2 SMNVEV (reference sequence). The V and J ends lost 9 bases and 0 bases respectively, with 18 bases between them. The CDR3 sequence: CASSGLGLLAKNIQYF. The CDR3 DNA is TGTGCCAGTTCTGGCCTGGGTCTTCTAGCCAAAAACATTCAGTACTTC.

The gene calls are TRBV11-1 and TRBJ2-2, with 12 bases matching TRBD1. The V and J ends lost 5 bases and 6 bases, in that order; junction bases with no gene match: 7. There are 16 residues in the CDR3. CDR1 and CDR2 (germline): SGHAT, FQDESV (reference sequence). CDR3 in amino acids: CASSHIGTGGAGELFF. CDR3 in DNA: TGTGCCAGCAGCCATATCGGGACAGGGGGCGCCGGGGAGCTGTTTTTT.

The chain employs TRBV19 and TRBJ2-3, with D unclear. V was cut by 3 bases and J by 6 bases, with 19 bases left in between. The CDR3 loop spans 16 amino acids. CDR1 and CDR2 (germline): LNHDA, SQIVND (reference sequence). CDR3 in amino acids: CASSIQLGFVADTQYF. DNA for the CDR3: TGTGCCAGTAGTATCCAATTGGGGTTTGTGGCCGATACGCAGTATTTT.

This clone was seen more than once but under ten times. This chain uses TRBV7-2 with TRBJ2-3; D may be TRBD1 (6 bases). The CDR3 totals 15 residues. Germline CDR1 reads SGHTA; CDR2 reads FQGNSA. The V gene lost 2 bases and the J gene lost 1 base, with 10 bases spanning the gap. This chain's CDR3 is CASSLQGGGTDTQYF. For the CDR3, the DNA is TGTGCCAGCAGCTTACAAGGGGGTGGCACAGATACGCAGTATTTT.

This clone has just a few counts. The chain is built from TRBV7-2 and TRBJ2-7; the D gene is possibly TRBD2 (5 bases). Trimming cost V 5 bases and J 2 bases, with 13 bases left between them. The CDR3 contains 14 residues. Per the germline V gene, CDR1 is SGHTA and CDR2 is FQGNSA. CDR3 region: CASSTRPGTYEQYF. The CDR3 DNA reads as TGTGCCAGCAGCACCAGACCGGGGACCTACGAGCAGTACTTC.

V usage is TRBV20-1 and J usage is TRBJ2-2; D unresolved. V was cut by 3 bases and J by 6 bases, with 5 bases left in between. This CDR3 has 11 amino acids. Per germline, CDR1 DFQATT and CDR2 SNEGSKA (reference sequence). CDR3 sequence (DNA): TGCAGTGCTAGCAACCCCGGGGAGCTGTTTTTT. It codes for CSASNPGELFF.

The rearrangement uses TRBV28 and TRBJ2-7; D may match TRBD1 or TRBD2 (5 bases each). The CDR3 loop spans 16 amino acids. V shed 5 bases and J shed 0 bases, with 17 bases lying between them. The germline V gene encodes CDR1 MDHEN and CDR2 SYDVKM. The CDR3 region is CASSEPGRANSYEQYF. In DNA form, the CDR3 reads TGTGCCAGCAGTGAGCCGGGGCGGGCAAACTCCTACGAGCAGTACTTC.

This clone was found a few times. The chain uses TRBV9 and TRBJ1-6, with D possibly matching TRBD1 (6 bases). V lost 3 bases to trimming and J lost 10 bases, with 14 bases between them. This CDR3 comprises 14 residues. CDR1 and CDR2 (germline): SGDLS, YYNGEE. Written as DNA, the CDR3 is TGTGCCAGCAGCGGAGGGGATCAGGGGTCACCCCTCCACTTT. It translates to CASSGGDQGSPLHF.

For the CDR3, the DNA is TGTGCCAGTGGGAGGGACCCAGGGGGTTTCCAAGATACGCAGTATTTT. It specifies CASGRDPGGFQDTQYF. This sequence joins TRBV19 and TRBJ2-3; the D call may be TRBD1 or TRBD2 (7 bases each). V was shortened by 8 bases and J by 5 bases, with 23 bases between the two germline ends. Germline CDR1 reads LNHDA; CDR2 reads SQIVND (reference sequence). This CDR3 has 16 amino acids.

J is TRBJ2-7 and V is TRBV19; D is possibly TRBD1 (6 bases). CDR1 and CDR2 from the germline V gene are LNHDA and SQIVND (reference sequence). V was cut by 1 base and J by 4 bases, with 11 bases left in between. This CDR3 is 14 amino acids long. The CDR3 DNA sequence: TGTGCCAGTAGTATAGCCAGGGGCGGTTACGAGCAGTACTTC. Its protein is CASSIARGGYEQYF.

The CDR3 DNA is TGTGCCAGCAGCCGGGACGTAGCGGATGAGCAGTTCTTC. Residues: CASSRDVADEQFF. The chain links TRBV2 to TRBJ2-1; TRBD2 is a possible D gene (6 bases). Looked up from germline, CDR1 is SNHLY and CDR2 is FYNNEI. The CDR3 length is 13 residues. Trimming cost V 6 bases and J 8 bases, with 14 bases left between them. Filled out from reference TRBV2 and TRBJ2-1, the complete variable domain reads EPEVTQTPSHQVTQMGQEVILRCVPISNHLYFYWYRQILGQKVEFLVSFYNNEISEKSEIFDDQFSVERPDGSNFTLKIRSTKLEDSAMYFCASSRDVADEQFFGPGTRLTVL.

The sample holds a few counts of this clone. V usage is TRBV19 and J usage is TRBJ1-1; 7 nucleotides line up with TRBD1. Per the germline V gene, CDR1 is LNHDA and CDR2 is SQIVND (reference sequence). The V gene end was trimmed by 4 bases and the J gene end by 2 bases; junction bases not matched to a gene: 7. The CDR3 consists of 15 residues. The CDR3 spells CASSSGRGINTEAFF. The CDR3 DNA is TGTGCCAGTAGTAGTGGCAGGGGGATTAACACTGAAGCTTTCTTT.

The J gene is TRBJ1-1, the V gene TRBV29-1, with 7 bases matching TRBD1. The CDR3 extends over 13 amino acids. The V segment lost 1 base and the J segment 10 bases; nucleotides outside the gene matches: 9. Germline V gene lookup returns CDR1 SQVTM and CDR2 ANQGSEA. In DNA, the CDR3 is TGCAGCGTTGAAGGTACAGGGGTCGGGAGAGCTTTCTTT. Residues: CSVEGTGVGRAFF.

The chain recombines TRBV27 with TRBJ2-7; D gene unclear. Trimming pared 3 bases from V and 2 bases from J, leaving 8 bases between. Germline CDR1 reads MNHEY; CDR2 reads SMNVEV (reference sequence). CDR3 length: 13 amino acids. CDR3 loop: CASSFFGAYEQYF. Here the CDR3 DNA reads TGTGCCAGCAGTTTTTTCGGCGCCTACGAGCAGTACTTC.

The chain joins TRBV5-1 to TRBJ2-7; 7 nucleotides agree with TRBD1. Per the germline V gene, CDR1 is SGHRS and CDR2 is YFSETQ. V shed 4 bases, J shed 2 bases, and the junction held 12 bases outside the gene matches. The CDR3 is 16 residues long. Here the CDR3 reads CASSQRTGALPYEQYF. CDR3 DNA: TGCGCCAGCAGCCAGAGAACAGGGGCTCTCCCCTACGAGCAGTACTTC.

V gene TRBV19 combines with J gene TRBJ1-6; TRBD1 aligns across 7 bases. CDR1 and CDR2 (germline): LNHDA, SQIVND (reference sequence). This CDR3 has 17 amino acids. V lost 6 bases, J lost 8 bases, and 16 bases stayed unmatched. CDR3 sequence: CASRPQQAGQRYSPLHF. In DNA form, the CDR3 reads TGTGCCAGTAGACCACAGCAGGCGGGACAGAGGTATTCACCCCTCCACTTT.

V and J are TRBV6-5 and TRBJ2-7; unclear D gene. The CDR3 runs to 16 residues. Trimming left V 0 bases short and J 0 bases short, with 12 bases between. Germline V gene lookup returns CDR1 MNHEY and CDR2 SVGAGI. The CDR3 nucleotides are TGTGCCAGCAGTTACTCGCATTTCAGTAACTCCTACGAGCAGTACTTC. Translation: CASSYSHFSNSYEQYF.

The chain employs TRBV19 and TRBJ2-1; TRBD2 might be the D (5 bases). V lost 3 bases, J lost 5 bases, and 14 bases lay in between. CDR1 LNHDA and CDR2 SQIVND come from the germline V gene (reference sequence). This CDR3 spans 15 amino acids. CDR3 amino acids: CASSIVIGENNEQFF. In DNA, the CDR3 is TGTGCCAGTAGTATCGTGATCGGGGAAAACAATGAGCAGTTCTTC.

Note on this clone: Germline and junction disagree at one end, which may indicate a read error. The rearrangement joins TRBV7-9 to TRBJ1-4; possibly TRBD1 for D (5 bases). The CDR3 covers 14 residues. The germline gives CDR1 SEHNR, CDR2 FQNEAQ (reference sequence). The CDR3 nucleotides are TGTGCCAGCAGTTTAGGGGACCCTGGCGAAAAACTGTTTTTT. Residues: CASSLGDPGEKLFF.

The V and J genes are TRBV6-5 and TRBJ1-2, with 9 bases aligning to TRBD1. The CDR3 is 14 residues long. Trimming at V came to 5 bases and at J to 4 bases, leaving 5 bases not matched to a gene. CDR1 MNHEY and CDR2 SVGAGI come from the germline V gene. CDR3 in DNA: TGTGCCAGCAGTGAGACAGGGGGAGTCTATGGCTACACCTTC. Translating it yields CASSETGGVYGYTF.

V usage is TRBV19 and J usage is TRBJ1-1; tentative D call: TRBD1 (6 bases). The germline V and J ends were trimmed by 7 bases and 2 bases, with 11 bases remaining between them. This CDR3 has 13 amino acids. Germline V gene data show CDR1 as LNHDA and CDR2 as SQIVND (reference sequence). CDR3 sequence: CASKRTANTEAFF. The CDR3 nucleotides read TGTGCCAGTAAGAGGACAGCAAACACTGAAGCTTTCTTT.

This chain links TRBV2 with TRBJ1-6, with unresolved D. The CDR3 runs to 15 residues. Germline assignment: CDR1 SNHLY and CDR2 FYNNEI. The V and J ends lost 2 bases and 6 bases respectively, with 11 bases between them. The CDR3 protein is CASSEIRVSNSPLHF. Here the CDR3 DNA reads TGTGCCAGCAGTGAAATTCGAGTATCTAATTCACCCCTCCACTTT.

This clone was counted a few times. The chain is built from TRBV19 and TRBJ1-1; D call uncertain. Germline CDR1 LNHDA, CDR2 SQIVND (reference sequence). Trimming left V 4 bases short and J 8 bases short, with 11 bases between. CDR3 length: 12 residues. CDR3 nucleotides: TGTGCCAGTAGTACAAGATTCCCCGAAGCTTTCTTT. Translating it yields CASSTRFPEAFF.

V is TRBV4-1 and J is TRBJ2-1, with D unresolved. CDR1 MGHRA and CDR2 YSYEKL come from the germline V gene. Trimming removed 3 bases at V and 4 bases at J, with 7 bases between. The CDR3 is 13 amino acids. CDR3 sequence: CASSHHGYNEQFF. For the CDR3, the DNA is TGCGCCAGCAGCCACCACGGGTACAATGAGCAGTTCTTC.